This TCR beta chain was retrieved from a study of blood T cell repertoires in COVID-19. The wider study: Whether acute or convalescent, the COVID-19 samples came from the United States, Italy and Spain. From T cells, B-cell-depleted T cells, or PBMCs came the material, which was cDNA or gDNA.

CDR3 length: 15 amino acids. Between the trimmed V and J ends, which lost 6 bases and 1 base, there was a span of 15 bases. Germline loops: CDR1 LNHDA, CDR2 SQIVND (reference sequence). Authors' data handling: Amplifying reference gene primers gave estimates of nucleated cell counts. Data came from immunoSEQ multiplex PCR; TCRdb stores just in-frame clones and leaves some out. V, J and clone size are taken as reported in that table, and D and trimming were inferred from the DNA itself. The data show over 95,000 clones, with roughly 84% seen just once and 1.5% to 2.5% held by the top ten. V is TRBV19 and J is TRBJ2-5; a weak D match, TRBD1 (5 bases). Sequenced material: peripheral blood. The TCR sequence derives from a man aged 65-85 years with active or convalescent COVID-19. DNA for the CDR3: TGTGCCAGTAGCCAGACAGCGTCATTCCAAGAGACCCAGTACTTC. It codes for CASSQTASFQETQYF. Based on the CDR3 plus reference TRBV19 and TRBJ2-5, the full variable domain is DGGITQSPKYLFRKEGQNVTLSCEQNLNHDAMYWYRQDPGQGLRLIYYSQIVNDFQKGDIAEGYSVSREKKESFPLTVTSAQKNPTAFYLCASSQTASFQETQYFGPGTRLLVL.